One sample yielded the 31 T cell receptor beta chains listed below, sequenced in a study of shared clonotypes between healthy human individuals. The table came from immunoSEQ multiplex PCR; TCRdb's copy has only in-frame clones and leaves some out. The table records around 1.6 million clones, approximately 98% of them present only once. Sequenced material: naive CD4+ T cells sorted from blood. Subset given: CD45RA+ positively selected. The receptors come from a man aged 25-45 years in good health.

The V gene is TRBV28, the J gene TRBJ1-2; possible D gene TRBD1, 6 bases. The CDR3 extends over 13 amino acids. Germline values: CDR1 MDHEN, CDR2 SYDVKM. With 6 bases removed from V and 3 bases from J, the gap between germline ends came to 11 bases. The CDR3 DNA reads TGTGCCAGCAGGGCCGCAGGGGACTATGGCTACACCTTC. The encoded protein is CASRAAGDYGYTF.

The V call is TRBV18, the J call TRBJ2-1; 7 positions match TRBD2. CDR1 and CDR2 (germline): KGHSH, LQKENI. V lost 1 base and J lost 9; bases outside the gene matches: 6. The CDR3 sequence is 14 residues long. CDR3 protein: CASSPQMGGIEQFF. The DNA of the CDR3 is TGTGCCAGCTCACCACAAATGGGAGGGATTGAGCAGTTCTTC.

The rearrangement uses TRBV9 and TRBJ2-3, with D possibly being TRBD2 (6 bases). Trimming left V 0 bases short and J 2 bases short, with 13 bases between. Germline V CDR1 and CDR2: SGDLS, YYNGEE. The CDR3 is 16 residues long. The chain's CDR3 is CASSVEEGAYTDTQYF. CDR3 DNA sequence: TGTGCCAGCAGCGTAGAGGAGGGCGCTTACACAGATACGCAGTATTTT.

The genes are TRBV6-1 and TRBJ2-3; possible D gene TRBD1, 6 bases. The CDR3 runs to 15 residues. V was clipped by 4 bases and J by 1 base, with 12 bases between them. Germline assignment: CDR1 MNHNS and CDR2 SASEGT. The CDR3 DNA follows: TGTGCCAGCAGTGTAACAGGGTTGGGCACAGATACGCAGTATTTT. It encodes CASSVTGLGTDTQYF.

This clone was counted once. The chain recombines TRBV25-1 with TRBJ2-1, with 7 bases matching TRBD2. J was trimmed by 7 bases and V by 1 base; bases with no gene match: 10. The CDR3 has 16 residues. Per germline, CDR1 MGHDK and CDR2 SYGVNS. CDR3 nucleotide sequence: TGTGCCAGCAGTGAATCAGTTAACGGGAGGTATAATGAGCAGTTCTTC. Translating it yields CASSESVNGRYNEQFF.

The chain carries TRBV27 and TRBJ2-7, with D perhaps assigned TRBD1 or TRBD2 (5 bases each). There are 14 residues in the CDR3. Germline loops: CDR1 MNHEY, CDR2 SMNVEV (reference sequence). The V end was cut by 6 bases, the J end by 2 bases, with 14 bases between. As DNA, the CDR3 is TGTGCCAGCAGCTCCCGGGACGGACCCTACGAGCAGTACTTC. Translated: CASSSRDGPYEQYF.

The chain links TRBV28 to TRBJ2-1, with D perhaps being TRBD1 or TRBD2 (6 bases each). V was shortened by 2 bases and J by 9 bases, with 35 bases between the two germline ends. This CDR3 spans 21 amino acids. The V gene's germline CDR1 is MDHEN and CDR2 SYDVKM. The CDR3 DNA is TGTGCCAGCAGTTTAAAGAGGGACACGTTGGGGTTGAGCGGGCTCAACGGTGAGCAGTTCTTC. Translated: CASSLKRDTLGLSGLNGEQFF. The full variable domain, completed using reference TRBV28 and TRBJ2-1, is DVKVTQSSRYLVKRTGEKVFLECVQDMDHENMFWYRQDPGLGLRLIYFSYDVKMKEKGDIPEGYSVSREKKERFSLILESASTNQTSMYLCASSLKRDTLGLSGLNGEQFFGPGTRLTVL.

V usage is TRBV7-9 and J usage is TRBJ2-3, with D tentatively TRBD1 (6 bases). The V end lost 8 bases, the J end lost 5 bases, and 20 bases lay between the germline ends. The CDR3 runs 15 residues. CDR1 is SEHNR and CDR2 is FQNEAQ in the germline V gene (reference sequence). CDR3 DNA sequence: TGTGCCAGCCAACCCCAGGGGCCTAGTGGAGATACGCAGTATTTT. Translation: CASQPQGPSGDTQYF. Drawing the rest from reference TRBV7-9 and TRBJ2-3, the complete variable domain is DTGVSQNPRHKITKRGQNVTFRCDPISEHNRLYWYRQTLGQGPEFLTYFQNEAQLEKSRLLSDRFSAERPKGSFSTLEIQRTEQGDSAMYLCASQPQGPSGDTQYFGPGTRLTVL.

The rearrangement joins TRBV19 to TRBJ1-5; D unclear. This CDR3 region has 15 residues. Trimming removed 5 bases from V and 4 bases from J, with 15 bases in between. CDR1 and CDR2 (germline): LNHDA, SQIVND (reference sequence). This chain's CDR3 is CASSPQPVKNQPQHF. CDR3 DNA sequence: TGTGCCAGTAGTCCACAACCGGTCAAGAATCAGCCCCAGCATTTT.

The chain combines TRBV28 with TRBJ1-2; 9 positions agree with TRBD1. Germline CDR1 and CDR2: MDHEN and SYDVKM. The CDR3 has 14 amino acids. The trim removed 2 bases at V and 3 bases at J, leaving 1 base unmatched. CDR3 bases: TGTGCCAGCAGTTTAAGGGACAGGGACTATGGCTACACCTTC. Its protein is CASSLRDRDYGYTF.

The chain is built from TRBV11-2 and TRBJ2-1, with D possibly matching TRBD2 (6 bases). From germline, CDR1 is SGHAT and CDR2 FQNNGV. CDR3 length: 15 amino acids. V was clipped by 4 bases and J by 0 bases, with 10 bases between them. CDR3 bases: TGTGCCAGCAGCTGGGGGACTGCCTCCTACAATGAGCAGTTCTTC. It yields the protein CASSWGTASYNEQFF.

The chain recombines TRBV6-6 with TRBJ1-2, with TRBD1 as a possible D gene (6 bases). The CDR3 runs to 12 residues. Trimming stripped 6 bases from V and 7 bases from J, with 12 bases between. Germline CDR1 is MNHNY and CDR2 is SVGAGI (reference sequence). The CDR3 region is CASREGVGGYTF. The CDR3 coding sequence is TGTGCCAGCAGGGAGGGGGTAGGTGGCTACACCTTC.

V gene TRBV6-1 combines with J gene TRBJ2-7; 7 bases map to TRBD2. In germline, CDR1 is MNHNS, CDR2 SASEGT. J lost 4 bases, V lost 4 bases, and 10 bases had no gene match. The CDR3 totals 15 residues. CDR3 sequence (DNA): TGTGCCAGCAGTGCCCAGAGCGGGATCGGGTACGAGCAGTACTTC. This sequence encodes CASSAQSGIGYEQYF.

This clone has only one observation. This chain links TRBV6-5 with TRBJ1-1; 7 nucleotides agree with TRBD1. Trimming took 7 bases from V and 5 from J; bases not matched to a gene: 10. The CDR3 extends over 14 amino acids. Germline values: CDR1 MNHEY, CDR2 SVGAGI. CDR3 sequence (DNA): TGTGCCAGCACGACTCAGGGGGGATGGACTGAAGCTTTCTTT. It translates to CASTTQGGWTEAFF.

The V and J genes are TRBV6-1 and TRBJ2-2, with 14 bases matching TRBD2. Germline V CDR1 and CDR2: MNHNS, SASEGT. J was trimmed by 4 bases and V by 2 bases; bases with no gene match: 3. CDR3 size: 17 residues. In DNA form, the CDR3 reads TGTGCCAGCAGTGAATGGGGACTAGCGGGAGTCACCGGGGAGCTGTTTTTT. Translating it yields CASSEWGLAGVTGELFF.

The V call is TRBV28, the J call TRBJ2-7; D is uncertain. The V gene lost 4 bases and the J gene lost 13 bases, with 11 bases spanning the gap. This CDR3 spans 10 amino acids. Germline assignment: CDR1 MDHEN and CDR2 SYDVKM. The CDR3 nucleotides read TGTGCCAGCAGTTCCCGCTTCCTCTACTTC. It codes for CASSSRFLYF.

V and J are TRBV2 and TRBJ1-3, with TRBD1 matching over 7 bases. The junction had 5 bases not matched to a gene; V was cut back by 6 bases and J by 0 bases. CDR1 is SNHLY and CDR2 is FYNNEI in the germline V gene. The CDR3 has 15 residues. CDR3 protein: CASSADRSSGNTIYF. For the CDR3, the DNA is TGTGCCAGCAGCGCGGACAGGAGCTCTGGAAACACCATATATTTT.

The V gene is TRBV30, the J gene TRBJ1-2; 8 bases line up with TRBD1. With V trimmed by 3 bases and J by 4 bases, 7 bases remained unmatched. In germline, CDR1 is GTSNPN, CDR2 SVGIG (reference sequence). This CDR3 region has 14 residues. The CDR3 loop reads CAWRKDRGGYGYTF. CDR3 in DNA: TGTGCCTGGAGAAAAGACAGGGGAGGCTATGGCTACACCTTC.

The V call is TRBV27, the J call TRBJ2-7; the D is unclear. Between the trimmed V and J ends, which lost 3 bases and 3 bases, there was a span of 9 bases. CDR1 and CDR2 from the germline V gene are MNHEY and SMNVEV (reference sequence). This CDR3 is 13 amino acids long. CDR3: CASSLSAGYEQYF. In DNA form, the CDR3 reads TGTGCCAGCAGTTTGTCAGCCGGCTACGAGCAGTACTTC.

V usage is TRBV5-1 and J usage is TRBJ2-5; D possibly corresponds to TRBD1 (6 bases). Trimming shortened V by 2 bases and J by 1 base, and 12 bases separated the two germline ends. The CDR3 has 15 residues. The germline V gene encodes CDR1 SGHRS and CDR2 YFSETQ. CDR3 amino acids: CASSLGGYSQETQYF. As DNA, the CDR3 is TGCGCCAGCAGCTTAGGGGGATACTCCCAAGAGACCCAGTACTTC.

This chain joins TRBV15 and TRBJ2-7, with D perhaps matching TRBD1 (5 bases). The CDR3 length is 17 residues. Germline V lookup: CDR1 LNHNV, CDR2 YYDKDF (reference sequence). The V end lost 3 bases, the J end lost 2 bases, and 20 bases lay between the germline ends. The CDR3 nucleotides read TGTGCCACCAGCAGTGGGGCCCGCGGAAAAATTACCTACGAGCAGTACTTC. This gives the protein CATSSGARGKITYEQYF.

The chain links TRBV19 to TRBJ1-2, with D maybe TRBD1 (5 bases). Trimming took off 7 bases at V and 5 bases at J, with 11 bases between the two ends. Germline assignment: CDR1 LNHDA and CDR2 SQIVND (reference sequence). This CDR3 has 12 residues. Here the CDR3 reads CASTPGGYGYTF. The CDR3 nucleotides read TGTGCCAGTACACCTGGGGGGTATGGCTACACCTTC.

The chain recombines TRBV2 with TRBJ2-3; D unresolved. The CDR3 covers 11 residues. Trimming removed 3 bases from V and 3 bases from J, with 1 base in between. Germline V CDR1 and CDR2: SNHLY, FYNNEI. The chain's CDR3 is CASSDTDTQYF. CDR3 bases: TGTGCCAGCAGTGATACAGATACGCAGTATTTT.

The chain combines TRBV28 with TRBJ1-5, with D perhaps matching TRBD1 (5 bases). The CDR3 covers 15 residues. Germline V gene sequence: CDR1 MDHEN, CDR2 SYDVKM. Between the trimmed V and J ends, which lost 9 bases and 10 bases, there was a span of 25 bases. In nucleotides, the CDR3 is TGTGCCAGTCACCGAGCAGGGCGCCAGAATGGACCCCAGCATTTT. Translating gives CASHRAGRQNGPQHF.

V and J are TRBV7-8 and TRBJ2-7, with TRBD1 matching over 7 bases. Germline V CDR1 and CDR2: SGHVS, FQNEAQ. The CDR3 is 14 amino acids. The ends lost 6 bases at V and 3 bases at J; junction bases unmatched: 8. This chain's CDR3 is CASSTRQGLYEQYF. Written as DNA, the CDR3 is TGTGCCAGCAGTACCCGACAGGGCCTCTACGAGCAGTACTTC.

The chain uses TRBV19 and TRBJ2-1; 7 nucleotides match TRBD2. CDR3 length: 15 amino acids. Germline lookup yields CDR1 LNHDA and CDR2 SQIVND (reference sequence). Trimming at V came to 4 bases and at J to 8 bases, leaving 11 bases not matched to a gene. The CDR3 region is CASSKGLVFRYEQFF. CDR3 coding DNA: TGTGCCAGTAGTAAAGGACTAGTTTTCAGGTATGAGCAGTTCTTC.

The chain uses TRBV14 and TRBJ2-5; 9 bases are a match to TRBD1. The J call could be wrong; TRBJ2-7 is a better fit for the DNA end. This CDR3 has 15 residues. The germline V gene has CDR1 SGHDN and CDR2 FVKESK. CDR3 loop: CASSQTGTGRLEQYF. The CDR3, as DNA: TGTGCCAGCAGCCAAACGGGGACAGGGAGGCTCGAGCAGTACTTC.

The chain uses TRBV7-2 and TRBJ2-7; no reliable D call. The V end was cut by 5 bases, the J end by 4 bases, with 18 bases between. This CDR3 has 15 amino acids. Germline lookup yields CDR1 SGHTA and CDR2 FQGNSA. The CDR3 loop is CASSPGASQLYEQYF. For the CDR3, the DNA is TGTGCCAGCAGCCCAGGCGCCTCTCAACTATACGAGCAGTACTTC.

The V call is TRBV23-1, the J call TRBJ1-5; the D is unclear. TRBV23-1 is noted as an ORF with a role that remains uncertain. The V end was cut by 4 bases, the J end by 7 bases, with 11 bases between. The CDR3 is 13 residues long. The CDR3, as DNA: TGCGCCAGCAGTCCTCCTCGGCGCCAGCCCCAGCATTTT. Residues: CASSPPRRQPQHF.

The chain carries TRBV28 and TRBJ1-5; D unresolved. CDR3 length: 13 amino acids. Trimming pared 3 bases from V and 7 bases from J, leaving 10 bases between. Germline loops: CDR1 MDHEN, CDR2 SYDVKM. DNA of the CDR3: TGTGCCAGCAGTTTTATCATCGCGCAGCCCCAGCATTTT. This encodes CASSFIIAQPQHF.

The CDR3 loop is CASSLNSGHSYEQYF. DNA of the CDR3: TGTGCCAGCAGTCTGAATAGCGGACACTCCTACGAGCAGTACTTC. The chain carries TRBV25-1 and TRBJ2-7, with a weak D call TRBD2 (6 bases). Germline loops: CDR1 MGHDK, CDR2 SYGVNS. CDR3 length: 15 amino acids. V was clipped by 5 bases and J by 0 bases, with 14 bases between them.